The clone carrying this TCR beta chain was seen repeatedly, ten times or more. This sample was included in a study of blood T cell repertoires in COVID-19. In germline, CDR1 is SGHTS, CDR2 YDEGEE. The ends were cut back, 4 bases at V and 7 bases at J, with 15 bases in the middle. There are 15 residues in the CDR3. Libraries were prepared by immunoSEQ multiplex PCR; TCRdb keeps only in-frame clonotypes and omits some of them. In the table there are around 150,000 clones, around 86% of which are singletons. The material sequenced was peripheral blood. This receptor was identified in an older man with acute or convalescent COVID-19. The gene calls are TRBV5-8 and TRBJ1-6, with TRBD1 as a possible D gene (5 bases). The CDR3 reads CASSPVRGTNSPLHF. Written as DNA, the CDR3 is TGTGCCAGCAGCCCAGTGCGGGGGACGAATTCACCCCTCCACTTT.